The 21 T cell receptor beta chains below all came from one sample that was sequenced in a study of CD8+ T cells in alopecia areata. Reverse transcribed after extraction, RNA yielded cDNA as the sequencing template. Produced via immunoSEQ multiplex PCR; TCRdb's table is partial and in-frame only. This sample carries 130,000 to 150,000 clones, around four fifths of them seen once, and the ten largest clones take roughly 25%. Described treatment: oral pan-JAK inhibitor, 5-10 mg twice daily. Source: CD8+ T cells sorted from blood, taken at week 4, from a patient treated with tofacitinib. Receptor source: a human donor with alopecia areata.

The J gene is TRBJ2-7, the V gene TRBV14; possible D gene TRBD1, 6 bases. This CDR3 has 14 amino acids. Per germline, CDR1 SGHDN and CDR2 FVKESK. Trimming removed 3 bases at V and 3 bases at J, with 12 bases between. CDR3 sequence: CASSQGVTGYEQYF. The CDR3, as DNA: TGTGCCAGCAGCCAGGGGGTGACAGGCTACGAGCAGTACTTC.

The rearrangement joins TRBV5-1 to TRBJ2-1, with a weak D call TRBD1 (6 bases). The CDR3 runs 15 residues. Deletions cut 0 bases from V and 5 bases from J, with 12 bases between. The germline CDR1 and CDR2 sequences are SGHRS and YFSETQ. Written as DNA, the CDR3 is TGCGCCAGCAGCTTGGAGGCAGGGGCTGACAATGAGCAGTTCTTC. It codes for CASSLEAGADNEQFF.

V and J are TRBV6-5 and TRBJ2-1, with D possibly TRBD2 on 6 matching bases. Germline CDR1 is MNHEY and CDR2 is SVGAGI. The V and J ends lost 5 bases and 8 bases respectively, with 16 bases between them. CDR3 length equals 14 residues. CDR3 sequence reads: CASSRRDLPDEQFF. Written as DNA, the CDR3 is TGTGCCAGCAGTCGCCGGGACTTACCGGATGAGCAGTTCTTC.

V usage is TRBV7-9 and J usage is TRBJ2-5; 11 positions match TRBD2. Germline loops: CDR1 SEHNR, CDR2 FQNEAQ (reference sequence). The V segment lost 5 bases and the J segment 0 bases; nucleotides outside the gene matches: 8. The CDR3 has 17 amino acids. For the CDR3, the DNA is TGTGCCAGCAGCCCGCCCGCTAGCGGGGGGAACCAAGAGACCCAGTACTTC. Protein sequence: CASSPPASGGNQETQYF. The whole variable domain, filled in from reference TRBV7-9 and TRBJ2-5, reads DTGVSQNPRHKITKRGQNVTFRCDPISEHNRLYWYRQTLGQGPEFLTYFQNEAQLEKSRLLSDRFSAERPKGSFSTLEIQRTEQGDSAMYLCASSPPASGGNQETQYFGPGTRLLVL.

V gene TRBV5-1 combines with J gene TRBJ2-5; TRBD1 aligns across 9 bases. Losses at the gene ends were 4 bases for V and 4 bases for J; bases not matched to a gene: 11. Germline V gene data show CDR1 as SGHRS and CDR2 as YFSETQ. The CDR3 covers 16 residues. CDR3 sequence (DNA): TGCGCCAGCAGCCCCCTCGGGGACAGGGCATCAGAGACCCAGTACTTC. It translates to CASSPLGDRASETQYF.

This rearrangement joins TRBV25-1 to TRBJ2-5; D gene uncertain. The CDR3 totals 14 residues. V shed 5 bases and J shed 0 bases, with 10 bases lying between them. Per the germline V gene, CDR1 is MGHDK and CDR2 is SYGVNS. For the CDR3, the DNA is TGTGCCAGCAGTTGGATTGCGGACCAAGAGACCCAGTACTTC. It is translated as CASSWIADQETQYF.

This sequence joins TRBV4-2 and TRBJ2-7, with unresolved D. Trimming removed 1 base from V and 2 bases from J, with 9 bases in between. Germline lookup yields CDR1 LGHNA and CDR2 YNFKEQ. The CDR3 sequence is 14 residues long. CDR3 in amino acids: CASSQGIGPYEQYF. The CDR3 coding sequence is TGTGCCAGCAGCCAAGGGATTGGACCCTACGAGCAGTACTTC.

V gene TRBV15 combines with J gene TRBJ2-2; D not resolved. V dropped 0 bases and J dropped 0 bases, with 11 bases sitting between them. The CDR3 totals 17 residues. The germline CDR1 and CDR2 sequences are LNHNV and YYDKDF (reference sequence). CDR3 region: CATSRDLVSSNTGELFF. The CDR3 nucleotides read TGTGCCACCAGCAGAGATTTAGTCAGCTCGAACACCGGGGAGCTGTTTTTT. Drawing the rest from reference TRBV15 and TRBJ2-2, the complete variable domain is DAMVIQNPRYQVTQFGKPVTLSCSQTLNHNVMYWYQQKSSQAPKLLFHYYDKDFNNEADTPDNFQSRRPNTSFCFLDIRSPGLGDTAMYLCATSRDLVSSNTGELFFGEGSRLTVL.

The CDR3 nucleotides are TGTGCCAGCAGCTTTGCGGGGGGCAGCAATGAGCAGTTCTTC. This sequence encodes CASSFAGGSNEQFF. The rearrangement joins TRBV7-9 to TRBJ2-1, with 8 bases that match TRBD2. CDR1 is SEHNR and CDR2 is FQNEAQ in the germline V gene (reference sequence). The CDR3 extends over 14 amino acids. V shed 3 bases, J shed 6 bases, and the junction held 4 bases outside the gene matches.

The chain employs TRBV5-4 and TRBJ2-7; D is possibly TRBD1 (5 bases). Germline values: CDR1 SGHNT, CDR2 YYREEE (reference sequence). The germline V and J ends were trimmed by 4 bases and 3 bases, with 17 bases remaining between them. The CDR3 has 15 residues. CDR3 protein: CASSNRDSIIYEQYF. CDR3 coding DNA: TGTGCCAGCAGCAACCGAGACAGCATAATCTACGAGCAGTACTTC.

V and J are TRBV5-4 and TRBJ2-7; D remains unclear. There are 13 residues in the CDR3. Germline CDR1 and CDR2: SGHNT and YYREEE (reference sequence). Between the trimmed V and J ends, which lost 2 bases and 3 bases, there was a span of 9 bases. The CDR3 is CASSFGLRYEQYF. CDR3 coding DNA: TGTGCCAGCAGCTTCGGGCTACGCTACGAGCAGTACTTC. The entire variable domain, with the rest obtained from reference TRBV5-4 and TRBJ2-7, is as follows: ETGVTQSPTHLIKTRGQQVTLRCSSQSGHNTVSWYQQALGQGPQFIFQYYREEENGRGNFPPRFSGLQFPNYSSELNVNALELDDSALYLCASSFGLRYEQYFGPGTRLTVT.

This clone was counted only a few times. The chain combines TRBV1 with TRBJ2-5; TRBD2, the D gene given by the table, was not confirmed from the DNA. TRBV1 is recorded as a pseudogene. This CDR3 is 19 amino acids long. CDR3 in amino acids: CTSSHSGTSGGDVQETQYF. The DNA for the CDR3 is TGCACCAGCAGCCATTCCGGGACTAGCGGGGGGGACGTCCAAGAGACCCAGTACTTC.

This chain uses TRBV2 with TRBJ2-5; D uncertain. Looked up from germline, CDR1 is SNHLY and CDR2 is FYNNEI. V was shortened by 5 bases and J by 4 bases, with 11 bases between the two germline ends. This CDR3 comprises 13 residues. CDR3 sequence (DNA): TGTGCCAGCAGTTCTGGGGTGAGAGAGACCCAGTACTTC. Residues: CASSSGVRETQYF.

The chain uses TRBV4-2 and TRBJ2-5; no clear D gene. CDR1 is LGHNA, CDR2 YNFKEQ, per germline. V was trimmed by 2 bases and J by 8 bases, leaving 6 bases between them. CDR3 length: 11 amino acids. CDR3: CASSQSGTQYF. The CDR3 region has the DNA TGTGCCAGCAGCCAATCTGGAACCCAGTACTTC.

The CDR3 loop is CASSQEFNGALNTEAFF. The CDR3 DNA reads as TGCGCCAGCAGCCAAGAATTTAACGGGGCCTTGAACACTGAAGCTTTCTTT. The genes are TRBV4-1 and TRBJ1-1; D perhaps matches TRBD1 (5 bases). V lost 0 bases to trimming and J lost 0 bases, with 14 bases between them. CDR1 and CDR2 (germline): MGHRA, YSYEKL. The CDR3 length is 17 residues.

The chain carries TRBV5-1 and TRBJ2-7; possibly TRBD1 or TRBD2 for D (6 bases each). V lost 4 bases to trimming and J lost 2 bases, with 16 bases between them. Germline CDR1 and CDR2: SGHRS and YFSETQ. The CDR3 is made up of 15 amino acids. The CDR3 nucleotides read TGCGCCAGCAGCCCGGAGGGGGGTCGCACCTACGAGCAGTACTTC. Translation: CASSPEGGRTYEQYF.

This clone occurred a few times. The chain has TRBV23-1 and TRBJ2-1; D may be TRBD1 (6 bases). TRBV23-1 is an ORF, with its function uncertain. Trimming pared 7 bases from V and 0 bases from J, leaving 13 bases between. The CDR3 has 15 residues. This CDR3 reads CASTSGTFSYNEQFF. The CDR3 DNA reads as TGCGCCAGCACATCGGGGACATTCTCCTACAATGAGCAGTTCTTC.

This chain joins TRBV7-9 and TRBJ2-1; D is unclear. V lost 3 bases to trimming and J lost 6 bases, with 6 bases between them. Germline assignment: CDR1 SEHNR and CDR2 FQNEAQ (reference sequence). The length of the CDR3 is 12 residues. In DNA form, the CDR3 reads TGTGCCAGCAGCTTTACTGGCAATGAGCAGTTCTTC. It specifies CASSFTGNEQFF.

The chain links TRBV29-1 to TRBJ2-7; tentative D call: TRBD2 (6 bases). Germline CDR1 reads SQVTM; CDR2 reads ANQGSEA. The CDR3 is 12 residues long. The ends were cut back, 1 base at V and 4 bases at J, with 8 bases in the middle. The DNA of the CDR3 is TGCAGCGTTGAAGGGGGGGAATACGAGCAGTACTTC. As protein: CSVEGGEYEQYF.

V is TRBV7-9 and J is TRBJ2-7; TRBD1 aligns across 8 bases. The J segment lost 1 base and the V segment lost 4 bases, leaving 6 bases of the junction unmatched. Germline V gives CDR1 SEHNR, CDR2 FQNEAQ (reference sequence). The CDR3 totals 15 residues. CDR3 protein: CASSSGGQVSYEQYF. The CDR3 nucleotides are TGTGCCAGCAGCTCAGGGGGACAGGTTTCCTACGAGCAGTACTTC.

The rearrangement joins TRBV11-2 to TRBJ2-1; D gene unclear. The CDR3 consists of 13 residues. CDR1 is SGHAT, CDR2 FQNNGV, per germline. The V end was cut by 0 bases, the J end by 10 bases, with 10 bases between. The CDR3 nucleotides are TGTGCCAGCAGCTTAGAGGCTAGTCCGGAGCAGTTCTTC. This encodes CASSLEASPEQFF. The full variable domain, completed using reference TRBV11-2 and TRBJ2-1, is EAGVAQSPRYKIIEKRQSVAFWCNPISGHATLYWYQQILGQGPKLLIQFQNNGVVDDSQLPKDRFSAERLKGVDSTLKIQPAKLEDSAVYLCASSLEASPEQFFGPGTRLTVL.